Listed here is a single T cell receptor (beta chain). This clone occurred once. Its antigen remains unidentified. Base qualities are not at hand, and no much larger clone is one base apart. Between the V and J ends, shortened by 5 bases and 5 bases respectively, the junction contains 18 bases. From a lookup of the germline V gene, CDR1 and CDR2 are MDHEN and SYDVKM. Spanning cysteine to phenylalanine, the CDR3 consists of 15 amino acids. Only the CDR3 part of the read is kept: 45 bases, read in frame from the first base. Enrolling through a virtual design, the prospective study's participants ranged in age from about 18 to 89 years and lived across about two dozen United States geographic areas. To assign participants to cohorts, the prospective study relied on clinical history that participants themselves reported in a screening survey and a study questionnaire. In the prospective study, whole blood, serum and a nasopharyngeal or oropharyngeal swab were collected from each participant by mobile phlebotomists. Prospective study participants could optionally give additional blood draws and questionnaires over a roughly two-month period. Before DNA extraction, prospective study blood samples were shipped either frozen or at room temperature.

This sample was taken from a study of blood T cell repertoires in COVID-19 (dated by TCRdb to about 2020). Turning to the overall study: Samples from collaborators originated in the United States, Italy and Spain and spanned both the acute and convalescent phases of COVID-19. The prospective study material was composed of cDNA or gDNA derived from T cells, B-cell-depleted T cells, or PBMCs. Deeply sampled blood TCRbeta repertoires from subjects exposed to, actively infected with, or recovered from COVID-19 were included in the dataset. A freely available public database, intended as a resource for researchers studying the immune response to SARS-CoV-2, is where the repertoires were released. The samples were drawn from two sources: the first 160 participants of the ongoing ImmuneRACE study, and over 1,000 subjects contributed by 6 global collaborators. The sample metadata nearly always contained a de-identified subject ID, COVID-19 status, age in years and sex. Where available, HLA class I and class II types were taken from metadata supplied by the sample provider and were not determined by assay-based typing. General conclusions and limits of the study: Clinical and demographic metadata were provided uncurated, with the amount varying by source and participant.

TCRbeta CDR3 regions were amplified from genomic DNA using the immunoSEQ Assay, a bias-controlled multiplex PCR. In the original analysis: The number of nucleated cells in each sample was estimated by amplification of reference gene primers within the assay. To quantify the absolute abundance of each unique TCRbeta CDR3 rearrangement, sequence reads were collapsed and filtered. Productive Simpson clonality was computed per sample as the square root of Simpson's diversity index over productive rearrangements. The clones in this table, taken by TCRdb from immuneACCESS, are in-frame only. Not every clone is retained; where verified, under half of the shortfall comes from an unresolved V gene, and the cause of the rest is unknown. The V and J calls and clone size are taken from that table; D and trimming were inferred from the DNA. The sample table records under 500,000 clones; 87% of these occur just once. The ten largest clones capture approximately 2% of the sample.

The material sequenced was PBMCs or T cells enriched from blood (not recorded which). This TCR was recovered from a woman in her late teens or twenties with acute COVID-19. Here the chain combines TRBV28 and TRBJ1-2; matching of 5 bases hints at TRBD1 as the D gene. In nucleotide form, the sequence is TGTGCCAGCAGTACTCAGCAGGGTTCCCCTTATGGCTACACCTTC. This translates into CASSTQQGSPYGYTF.